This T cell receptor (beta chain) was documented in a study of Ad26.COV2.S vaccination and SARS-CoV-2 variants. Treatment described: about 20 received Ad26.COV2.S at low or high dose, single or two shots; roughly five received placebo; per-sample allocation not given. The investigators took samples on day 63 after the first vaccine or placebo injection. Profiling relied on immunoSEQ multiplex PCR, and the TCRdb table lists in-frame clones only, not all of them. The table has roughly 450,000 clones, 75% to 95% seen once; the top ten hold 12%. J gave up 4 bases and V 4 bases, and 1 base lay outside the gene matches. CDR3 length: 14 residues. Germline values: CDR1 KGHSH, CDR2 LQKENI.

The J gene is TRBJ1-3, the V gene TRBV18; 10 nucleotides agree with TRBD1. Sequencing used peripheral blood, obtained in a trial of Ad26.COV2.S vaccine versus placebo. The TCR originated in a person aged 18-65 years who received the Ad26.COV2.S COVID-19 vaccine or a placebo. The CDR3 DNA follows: TGTGCCAGCTCACGGGACAGGGGAGGAAACACCATATATTTT. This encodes CASSRDRGGNTIYF.